Detailed here is one T cell receptor beta chain. The data belong to a study of T cell changes during pregnancy in multiple sclerosis. The CDR3 spans 16 residues. Germline loops: CDR1 SGDLS, CDR2 YYNGEE. The trim removed 3 bases at V and 2 bases at J, leaving 8 bases unmatched. Method: immunoSEQ multiplex PCR; TCRdb's copy keeps in-frame clones and lacks some. The repertoire has some 100,000 clones, around 92% of them found once; the top ten carry 1.9%. The source was peripheral blood, collected after pregnancy. The chain combines TRBV9 with TRBJ1-3, with TRBD1 matching 7 bases. The sequence was collected from a female donor with multiple sclerosis, enrolled in a pregnancy study. The CDR3 reads CASSERDSRPGNTIYF. The CDR3 DNA sequence: TGTGCCAGCAGCGAGAGGGACAGTCGGCCTGGAAACACCATATATTTT.